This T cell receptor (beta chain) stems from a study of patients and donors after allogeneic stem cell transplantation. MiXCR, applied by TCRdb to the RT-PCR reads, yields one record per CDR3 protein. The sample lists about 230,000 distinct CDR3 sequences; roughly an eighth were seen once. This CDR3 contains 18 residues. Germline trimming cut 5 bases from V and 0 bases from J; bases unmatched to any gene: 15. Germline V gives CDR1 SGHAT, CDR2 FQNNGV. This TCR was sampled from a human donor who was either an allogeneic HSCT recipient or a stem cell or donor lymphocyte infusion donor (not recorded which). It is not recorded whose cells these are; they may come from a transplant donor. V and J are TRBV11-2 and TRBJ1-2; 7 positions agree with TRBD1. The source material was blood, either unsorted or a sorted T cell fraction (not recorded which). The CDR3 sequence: CASSVYRGQSLTNYGYTF. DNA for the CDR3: TGTGCCAGCAGCGTCTACAGGGGACAGAGCCTAACTAACTATGGCTACACCTTC.